A single sample is the source of the 22 T cell receptor beta chains below, sequenced in a study of blood T cell repertoires in COVID-19. TCRdb's table, derived via immunoSEQ multiplex PCR, lists solely in-frame clones and lacks some. Among 200,000 or so clones, 60% to 85% were seen once, and the ten largest hold roughly 17%. Sequencing used peripheral blood. The origin of the receptors is a man in his fifties or sixties with active or convalescent COVID-19.

The table lists this clone with a count of one. V usage is TRBV5-1 and J usage is TRBJ1-3; D remains unclear. The V end lost 0 bases, the J end lost 2 bases, and 6 bases lay between the germline ends. Per the germline V gene, CDR1 is SGHRS and CDR2 is YFSETQ. The CDR3 covers 14 residues. The CDR3 loop reads CASSLAQAGNTIYF. CDR3 in DNA: TGCGCCAGCAGCTTGGCCCAGGCTGGAAACACCATATATTTT.

The CDR3 loop is CASSTGLAGDYEQYF. The DNA for the CDR3 is TGTGCCAGCAGCACCGGACTAGCGGGAGATTACGAGCAGTACTTC. The rearrangement links TRBV13 to TRBJ2-7, with 13 nucleotides matching TRBD2. V trimming: 5 bases; J trimming: 4 bases; junction bases outside the gene matches: 5. Germline CDR1 and CDR2: PRHDT and FYEKMQ (reference sequence). This CDR3 spans 15 amino acids.

This clone has more than one count but fewer than ten. The chain recombines TRBV24-1 with TRBJ1-5; D is uncertain. V lost 3 bases and J 6 bases, leaving 5 bases between the germline ends. Germline V gene data show CDR1 as KGHDR and CDR2 as SFDVKD. The CDR3 consists of 12 residues. This CDR3 reads CATSDGPQPQHF. The CDR3 DNA is TGTGCCACCAGTGATGGGCCTCAGCCCCAGCATTTT.

This chain uses TRBV6-5 with TRBJ1-6; perhaps TRBD1 as D (5 bases). This CDR3 has 13 amino acids. Germline V CDR1 and CDR2: MNHEY, SVGAGI. The V end lost 7 bases, the J end lost 8 bases, and 12 bases lay between the germline ends. The CDR3 region is CASIRGADSPLHF. The CDR3 DNA reads TGTGCCAGCATAAGGGGCGCGGATTCACCCCTCCACTTT.

The genes are TRBV10-1 and TRBJ1-5; 10 bases are shared with TRBD1. CDR3 size: 16 residues. Germline trimming cut 3 bases from V and 4 bases from J; bases unmatched to any gene: 6. The germline gives CDR1 WNHNN, CDR2 SYGVQD (reference sequence). CDR3 sequence (DNA): TGCGCCAGCAGTGAATCCGGGACAGGGGTAAATCAGCCCCAGCATTTT. Its protein product is CASSESGTGVNQPQHF.

The chain has TRBV28 and TRBJ1-2; TRBD1 agrees at 7 bases. The V segment lost 6 bases and the J segment 3 bases; nucleotides outside the gene matches: 4. The CDR3 is made up of 13 amino acids. Germline values: CDR1 MDHEN, CDR2 SYDVKM. The CDR3 sequence is CASRRDRDYGYTF. The CDR3 DNA follows: TGTGCCAGCAGGAGGGACAGAGACTATGGCTACACCTTC.

V usage is TRBV28 and J usage is TRBJ2-7, with D possibly being TRBD2 (6 bases). The germline V gene encodes CDR1 MDHEN and CDR2 SYDVKM. The V end lost 1 base, the J end lost 0 bases, and 13 bases lay between the germline ends. The CDR3 is 16 amino acids. The CDR3 DNA sequence: TGTGCCAGCAGTTTATCGATTAGCGGACTCTCCTACGAGCAGTACTTC. As protein: CASSLSISGLSYEQYF.

The table lists this clone with a count of one. The DNA of the CDR3 is TGTGCCACCGGCCGGGACAGTGGGGATACGCAGTATTTT. Translated: CATGRDSGDTQYF. The chain has TRBV24-1 and TRBJ2-3; 7 bases match TRBD1. In germline, CDR1 is KGHDR, CDR2 SFDVKD. The CDR3 is 13 amino acids. Trimming took 9 bases from V and 6 from J; bases not matched to a gene: 8.

Regarding this clone: The sample carries other DNA sequences with the same CDR3. The chain has TRBV7-2 and TRBJ2-7; D is possibly TRBD2 (6 bases). V was cut by 1 base and J by 3 bases, with 7 bases left in between. Looked up from germline, CDR1 is SGHTA and CDR2 is FQGNSA. The CDR3 covers 13 residues. Here the CDR3 DNA reads TGTGCCAGCAGCTTAGTGGGAGGCTACGAGCAGTACTTC. Translating gives CASSLVGGYEQYF.

This rearrangement joins TRBV2 to TRBJ1-5; weak D call: TRBD1 (5 bases). Trimming removed 6 bases from V and 1 base from J, with 22 bases in between. CDR3 length: 18 amino acids. Germline CDR1 and CDR2: SNHLY and FYNNEI. The CDR3 loop is CASRGEIKTRTSNQPQHF. DNA of the CDR3: TGTGCCAGCAGAGGGGAAATTAAGACCCGGACAAGCAATCAGCCCCAGCATTTT.

This rearrangement joins TRBV5-1 to TRBJ2-1; TRBD2 agrees at 12 bases. Unmatched junction bases numbered 7, after V lost 4 bases and J lost 8 bases. CDR1 and CDR2 from the germline V gene are SGHRS and YFSETQ. CDR3 length: 15 amino acids. CDR3 bases: TGCGCCAGCAGCGTGACTAGCGGGAGCGGCCATGAGCAGTTCTTC. The encoded protein is CASSVTSGSGHEQFF.

V is TRBV2 and J is TRBJ2-5, with 10 bases that match TRBD1. Germline lookup yields CDR1 SNHLY and CDR2 FYNNEI. The CDR3 runs 18 residues. The junction had 16 bases not matched to a gene; V was cut back by 4 bases and J by 5 bases. Written as DNA, the CDR3 is TGTGCCAGCAGTGGTGGGACAGGGGTCTCGGTACTCGGGGAGACCCAGTACTTC. It is translated as CASSGGTGVSVLGETQYF.

V is TRBV7-8 and J is TRBJ2-2, with D possibly matching TRBD2 (6 bases). Looked up from germline, CDR1 is SGHVS and CDR2 is FQNEAQ. V lost 10 bases to trimming and J lost 7 bases, with 13 bases between them. The CDR3 runs 12 residues. In DNA, the CDR3 is TGTGCCATCGATACAGCGGGCGGGGAGCTGTTTTTT. Amino acid sequence: CAIDTAGGELFF.

The V call is TRBV5-1, the J call TRBJ2-2; TRBD1 might be the D (6 bases). Germline CDR1 SGHRS, CDR2 YFSETQ. The CDR3 has 15 residues. V was clipped by 4 bases and J by 5 bases, with 15 bases between them. The CDR3 DNA sequence: TGCGCCAGCAGCCCGGATGGGGGCAGAACCGGGGAGCTGTTTTTT. Its translation is CASSPDGGRTGELFF.

The chain has TRBV6-5 and TRBJ1-4, with a tentative D call TRBD1 (6 bases). The CDR3 is 15 residues long. Germline V gene data show CDR1 as MNHEY and CDR2 as SVGAGI. V was shortened by 7 bases and J by 5 bases, with 17 bases between the two germline ends. This CDR3 is CASTRNRARNEKLFF. CDR3 DNA: TGTGCCAGCACGAGGAACAGGGCGCGGAATGAAAAACTGTTTTTT.

The chain uses TRBV10-3 and TRBJ1-2; D gene ambiguous. CDR3 size: 15 residues. Germline V lookup: CDR1 ENHRY, CDR2 SYGVKD. V lost 11 bases and J lost 3, with 22 bases in between. Here the CDR3 DNA reads TGTGCCGCGGCCCCGAGCCATCAACCCGACTATGGCTACACCTTC. Translated, it gives CAAAPSHQPDYGYTF.

This chain joins TRBV5-1 and TRBJ2-7; 7 bases line up with TRBD2. The trim removed 5 bases at V and 0 bases at J, leaving 8 bases unmatched. This CDR3 spans 15 amino acids. CDR1 SGHRS and CDR2 YFSETQ come from the germline V gene. CDR3 coding DNA: TGCGCCAGCAGTCCTCGGGAGGCTCGCTCCTACGAGCAGTACTTC. It codes for CASSPREARSYEQYF.

The CDR3 bases are TGTGCCAGCTCACCACCGGGGCTGGCCCTGAACACTGAAGCTTTCTTT. Translation: CASSPPGLALNTEAFF. The chain joins TRBV18 to TRBJ1-1; a possible D gene is TRBD1 (5 bases). Trimming took off 0 bases at V and 0 bases at J, with 11 bases between the two ends. The germline V gene has CDR1 KGHSH and CDR2 LQKENI. The CDR3 totals 16 residues.

This chain joins TRBV24-1 and TRBJ2-7; a possible D gene is TRBD1 (6 bases). V was shortened by 1 base and J by 3 bases, with 15 bases between the two germline ends. The CDR3 covers 16 residues. Germline CDR1 KGHDR, CDR2 SFDVKD. The DNA of the CDR3 is TGTGCCACCAGTGATTTCCCCGGCGACAGGCACTACGAGCAGTACTTC. The encoded protein is CATSDFPGDRHYEQYF.

This chain links TRBV7-9 with TRBJ2-7, with TRBD1 matching over 12 bases. CDR3 length equals 17 residues. After removal of 1 base from V and 4 bases from J, the junction contained 8 bases not matched to a gene. Looked up from germline, CDR1 is SEHNR and CDR2 is FQNEAQ (reference sequence). The CDR3 here is CASSLGGTGGRMYEQYF. The CDR3 nucleotides are TGTGCCAGCAGCTTAGGAGGGACAGGGGGCCGTATGTACGAGCAGTACTTC.

The rearrangement uses TRBV29-1 and TRBJ2-1; 10 positions match TRBD2. CDR3 length equals 12 residues. The V and J ends lost 8 bases and 10 bases, in that order; junction bases with no gene match: 8. The germline V gene has CDR1 SQVTM and CDR2 ANQGSEA. The DNA for the CDR3 is TGCAGCTCGGATTTAGCGGGGGGCGAGCAGTTCTTC. This sequence encodes CSSDLAGGEQFF.

This clone was detected only once. The V gene is TRBV4-3, the J gene TRBJ2-1; weak D call: TRBD1 (5 bases). This CDR3 comprises 16 residues. From germline, CDR1 is LGHNA and CDR2 YSLEER. Trimming shortened V by 3 bases and J by 5 bases, and 17 bases separated the two germline ends. The CDR3 coding sequence is TGCGCCAGCAGCCAGAAGATAGGGGCGTTAGACAATGAGCAGTTCTTC. The encoded protein is CASSQKIGALDNEQFF.